This entry describes one T cell receptor (beta chain). This sample was included in a study of regulatory T cells in long-lasting Graves disease. CDR3-region Arm-PCR and iRepertoire HTBI primers produced the TCR beta libraries. TCRdb called the multiplex PCR reads again in MiXCR, with one record for every CDR3 protein. The repertoire holds hundreds of thousands of distinct CDR3 sequences, with roughly 15% as singletons. Trimming took off 4 bases at V and 2 bases at J, with 10 bases between the two ends. This CDR3 is built from 13 residues. CDR1 and CDR2 (germline): SQVTM, ANQGSEA. Indicated time point: newly diagnosed GD, antithyroid drugs for less than 3 months. PBMC RNA was the source of the TCR library. This sample also appeared in a second study, on T cells in Graves' hyperthyroidism and ophthalmopathy.

The starting material was peripheral blood mononuclear cells (PBMCs), obtained at new diagnosis, from a patient treated with antithyroid drugs. The clonotype comes from a young woman with Graves disease. The chain combines TRBV29-1 with TRBJ2-3, with D unresolved. The CDR3 region has the DNA TGCAGCGTTGGTTCGCACCTCACAGATACGCAGTATTTT. It encodes CSVGSHLTDTQYF.